This TCR beta chain came from a study of T cells after yellow fever vaccination. Across the study: Researchers used SMART-Seq v4 Ultra Low Input to prepare fractions that had low cell numbers. Overall study results and limits: A small share of clonotypes appeared in both CD4 and CD8 compartments.

This clonotype has only a few counts. The antigen is unknown. TCRdb reprocessed the 5' RACE reads via MiXCR and lists one record per CDR3 protein. The profile shows hundreds of thousands of distinct CDR3 sequences, approximately 12% of them singletons. The CDR3 has 20 residues. Trimming shortened V by 6 bases and J by 0 bases, and 27 bases separated the two germline ends. Germline CDR1 is MNHEY and CDR2 is SVGEGT. The sequencing here drew on PBMCs, taken on the day of the yellow fever booster vaccination. The clonotype originates from a man aged 25 to 40 who received the YFV17D yellow fever vaccine. This chain joins TRBV6-2 or TRBV6-3 and TRBJ2-4; D assignment may be TRBD1 or TRBD2 (5 bases each). The CDR3 sequence is CASSPGASRTSELAKNIQYF. In DNA, the CDR3 is TGTGCCAGCAGCCCCGGGGCTAGCCGCACCAGCGAATTAGCCAAAAACATTCAGTACTTC.